This TCR beta chain was captured by sequencing in a study of cytomegalovirus exposure and HLA in healthy donors. Broader study findings: A reported reduction in N-insertions relative to the approximately 600-donor mean was seen in an Asian-associated ancestry cluster in a later analysis. Several of the most significant clusters appeared, in a later analysis, to be linked to common viral pathogens.

The PCR ran on 60 Vbeta and 13 Jbeta primers. Here immunoSEQ multiplex PCR was the method, and the copy in TCRdb shows in-frame clones only, minus some. The sample has about 120,000 clones; approximately 81% are singletons. Concerning this clone itself: What it binds is not known.

The sequence was obtained from a woman aged 25 to 45 in good health and CMV-seronegative. The sequenced sample was PBMCs.

Here the CDR3 reads CSAKLQEYSQAQYF. CDR3 in DNA: TGCAGCGCAAAACTCCAGGAATACTCACAGGCGCAGTATTTT. The rearrangement uses TRBV29-1 and TRBJ2-3; tentative D call: TRBD1 (5 bases). The CDR3 runs to 14 residues. Germline V gene sequence: CDR1 SQVTM, CDR2 ANQGSEA. V was trimmed by 7 bases and J by 10 bases, leaving 24 bases between them.